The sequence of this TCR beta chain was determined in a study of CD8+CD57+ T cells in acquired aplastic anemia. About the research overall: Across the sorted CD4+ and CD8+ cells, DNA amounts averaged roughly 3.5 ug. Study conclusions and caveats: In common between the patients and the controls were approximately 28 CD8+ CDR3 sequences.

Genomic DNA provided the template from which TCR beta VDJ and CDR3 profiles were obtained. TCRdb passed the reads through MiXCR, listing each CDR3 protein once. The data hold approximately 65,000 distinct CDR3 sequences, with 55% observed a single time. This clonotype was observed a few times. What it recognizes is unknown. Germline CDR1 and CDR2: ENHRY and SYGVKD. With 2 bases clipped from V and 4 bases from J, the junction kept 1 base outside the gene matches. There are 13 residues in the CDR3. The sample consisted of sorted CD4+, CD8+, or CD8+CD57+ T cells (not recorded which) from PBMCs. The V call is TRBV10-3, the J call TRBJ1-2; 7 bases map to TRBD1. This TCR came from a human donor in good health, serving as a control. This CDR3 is CAISERTGYGYTF. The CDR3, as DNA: TGTGCCATCAGTGAGAGGACAGGCTATGGCTACACCTTC.